Following are 25 T cell receptor beta chains from one sample sequenced in a study of cytomegalovirus exposure and HLA in healthy donors. The PCR made use of 60 Vbeta and 13 Jbeta primers. Profiling relied on immunoSEQ multiplex PCR, and the TCRdb table lists in-frame clones only, not all of them. There are 73,000 or so clones in the sample; around 78% occur only once, and 5.5% to 7% lies in the top ten. Sequenced: PBMCs. The receptors stem from a man aged 45-65 years in good health and CMV-seronegative.

The J gene is TRBJ2-7, the V gene TRBV14; D is possibly TRBD2 (5 bases). Germline V lookup: CDR1 SGHDN, CDR2 FVKESK. The CDR3 length is 13 residues. Trimming stripped 4 bases from V and 4 bases from J, with 11 bases between. The CDR3 spells CASSRGIGYEQYF. In DNA, the CDR3 is TGTGCCAGCAGCCGAGGGATAGGTTACGAGCAGTACTTC.

The V call is TRBV5-4, the J call TRBJ2-7; 8 bases fit TRBD1. This CDR3 is 17 amino acids long. Per the germline V gene, CDR1 is SGHNT and CDR2 is YYREEE (reference sequence). With V trimmed by 0 bases and J by 4 bases, 12 bases remained unmatched. The CDR3 nucleotides are TGTGCCAGCAGCTTGGTGAGACAGGGGTCAATGGGGTACGAGCAGTACTTC. Residues: CASSLVRQGSMGYEQYF. Full variable domain (outside the CDR3, taken from reference TRBV5-4 and TRBJ2-7): ETGVTQSPTHLIKTRGQQVTLRCSSQSGHNTVSWYQQALGQGPQFIFQYYREEENGRGNFPPRFSGLQFPNYSSELNVNALELDDSALYLCASSLVRQGSMGYEQYFGPGTRLTVT.

The J gene is TRBJ2-1, the V gene TRBV5-1, with unresolved D. From germline, CDR1 is SGHRS and CDR2 YFSETQ. CDR3 length equals 16 residues. The V end lost 1 base, the J end lost 0 bases, and 11 bases lay between the germline ends. The CDR3 DNA reads TGCGCCAGCAGCTTGAGTCAGACAAGCTCCTACAATGAGCAGTTCTTC. Amino acid sequence: CASSLSQTSSYNEQFF. Supplemented by reference TRBV5-1 and TRBJ2-1, the full variable domain reads KAGVTQTPRYLIKTRGQQVTLSCSPISGHRSVSWYQQTPGQGLQFLFEYFSETQRNKGNFPGRFSGRQFSNSRSEMNVSTLELGDSALYLCASSLSQTSSYNEQFFGPGTRLTVL.

This clone was seen only once. The J gene is TRBJ2-2, the V gene TRBV2, with no clear D. Trimming removed 3 bases from V and 4 bases from J, with 6 bases in between. CDR3 length: 13 residues. CDR1 is SNHLY, CDR2 FYNNEI, per germline. The DNA of the CDR3 is TGTGCCAGCAGTGACTGGGCCACCGGGGAGCTGTTTTTT. Protein product: CASSDWATGELFF.

This clone was picked up a small number of times. This sequence joins TRBV4-3 and TRBJ2-6; possible D gene TRBD2, 5 bases. V was clipped by 0 bases and J by 0 bases, with 9 bases between them. CDR1 is LGHNA and CDR2 is YSLEER in the germline V gene. CDR3 size: 17 residues. CDR3 nucleotide sequence: TGCGCCAGCAGCCAAGACCCCACTAGCTCTGGGGCCAACGTCCTGACTTTC. It encodes CASSQDPTSSGANVLTF.

The rearrangement joins TRBV5-1 to TRBJ1-2; possibly TRBD1 for D (6 bases). The germline gives CDR1 SGHRS, CDR2 YFSETQ. V lost 4 bases, J lost 4 bases, and 17 bases lay in between. The CDR3 loop spans 15 amino acids. CDR3 protein: CASSLQGETSYGYTF. In nucleotides, the CDR3 is TGCGCCAGCAGCCTACAGGGAGAGACAAGCTATGGCTACACCTTC.

The gene calls are TRBV28 and TRBJ1-5; 9 nucleotides agree with TRBD1. V lost 5 bases to trimming and J lost 5 bases; unmatched junction nucleotides: 7. CDR3 length equals 15 residues. CDR1 and CDR2 (germline): MDHEN, SYDVKM. CDR3 residues: CASSPNTGGDQPQHF. As DNA, the CDR3 is TGTGCCAGCAGTCCCAATACAGGGGGCGATCAGCCCCAGCATTTT.

The CDR3 protein is CASSVKGSDPMEAFF. CDR3 DNA: TGTGCCAGCAGCGTAAAAGGGAGTGACCCGATGGAAGCTTTCTTT. The J gene is TRBJ1-1, the V gene TRBV9; D is uncertain. With 1 base removed from V and 8 bases from J, the gap between germline ends came to 18 bases. The CDR3 is made up of 15 amino acids. The germline gives CDR1 SGDLS, CDR2 YYNGEE.

This clone was counted a single time. The rearrangement uses TRBV11-3 and TRBJ2-2; D gene ambiguous. Trimming removed 0 bases at V and 4 bases at J, with 3 bases between. Germline V gene sequence: CDR1 SGHNT, CDR2 YENEEA. This CDR3 region has 13 residues. CDR3: CASSLDITGELFF. CDR3 in DNA: TGTGCCAGCAGCTTAGATATCACCGGGGAGCTGTTTTTT. Using reference TRBV11-3 and TRBJ2-2 for the parts outside the CDR3, the full variable domain is EAGVVQSPRYKIIEKKQPVAFWCNPISGHNTLYWYLQNLGQGPELLIRYENEEAVDDSQLPKDRFSAERLKGVDSTLKIQPAELGDSAVYLCASSLDITGELFFGEGSRLTVL.

This clone was seen a handful of times. This sequence joins TRBV6-5 and TRBJ1-1; the D is unclear. CDR1 and CDR2 (germline): MNHEY, SVGAGI. The V end was cut by 5 bases, the J end by 0 bases, with 7 bases between. This CDR3 is 13 amino acids long. CDR3 region: CASSKTLNTEAFF. In nucleotides, the CDR3 is TGTGCCAGCAGTAAGACACTGAACACTGAAGCTTTCTTT.

The rearrangement links TRBV6-5 to TRBJ2-7; tentative D call: TRBD1 (5 bases). V lost 3 bases to trimming and J lost 3 bases, with 9 bases between them. The CDR3 sequence is 13 residues long. CDR1 is MNHEY and CDR2 is SVGAGI in the germline V gene. CDR3 sequence reads: CASSYRQGYEQYF. CDR3 DNA: TGTGCCAGCAGTTATAGGCAGGGCTACGAGCAGTACTTC.

This clone was seen just once. This chain joins TRBV27 and TRBJ2-5, with 7 bases lining up with TRBD2. The CDR3 totals 17 residues. Germline CDR1 MNHEY, CDR2 SMNVEV (reference sequence). After removal of 7 bases from V and 5 bases from J, the junction contained 19 bases not matched to a gene. CDR3 loop: CASTTRELPSGRETQYF. DNA for the CDR3: TGTGCCAGCACCACGCGGGAGCTCCCTAGCGGTCGGGAGACCCAGTACTTC.

The rearrangement uses TRBV29-1 and TRBJ1-1, with D uncertain. Germline CDR1 is SQVTM and CDR2 is ANQGSEA. The CDR3 runs 12 residues. Trimming left V 5 bases short and J 2 bases short, with 9 bases between. The CDR3 loop reads CSVSWPNTEAFF. The CDR3 DNA reads as TGCAGCGTTAGTTGGCCCAACACTGAAGCTTTCTTT.

This rearrangement joins TRBV6-1 to TRBJ1-4, with D tentatively TRBD1 (6 bases). The CDR3 contains 15 residues. Germline assignment: CDR1 MNHNS and CDR2 SASEGT. Deletions cut 5 bases from V and 7 bases from J, with 17 bases between. CDR3 sequence (DNA): TGTGCCAGCAGTACACAGGGAACGGGCCGTGAAAAACTGTTTTTT. Encoded protein: CASSTQGTGREKLFF.

About this clone: The junction differs from germline at one of its ends, possibly a read error. The J gene is TRBJ1-3, the V gene TRBV7-7; 11 bases line up with TRBD1. CDR1 is SSHAT and CDR2 is FNYEAQ in the germline V gene (reference sequence). CDR3 length equals 15 residues. CDR3 DNA: TGTGCTAGCAGCCGGGGACAGGGGGCTGGAAACACCATATATTTT. It yields the protein CASSRGQGAGNTIYF.

The V and J genes are TRBV19 and TRBJ1-2; D is undetermined. Per the germline V gene, CDR1 is LNHDA and CDR2 is SQIVND (reference sequence). This CDR3 has 11 residues. Trimming shortened V by 6 bases and J by 12 bases, and 14 bases separated the two germline ends. The CDR3 sequence: CASRGRTTNTF. The CDR3 DNA reads TGTGCCAGTAGGGGCAGAACGACCAACACCTTC.

The chain couples TRBV2 to TRBJ2-5; 8 bases line up with TRBD1. The J call is uncertain, as TRBJ2-7 better fits the DNA end. Per the germline V gene, CDR1 is SNHLY and CDR2 is FYNNEI. The CDR3 runs 15 residues. The chain's CDR3 is CASSDWDRLGYEQYF. The CDR3 DNA is TGTGCCAGCAGTGACTGGGACAGGTTGGGGTACGAGCAGTACTTC.

This clone was observed a single time. The rearrangement links TRBV7-3 to TRBJ2-1, with 8 bases matching TRBD2. Germline CDR1 reads SGHTA; CDR2 reads FQGTGA. This CDR3 region has 16 residues. The V gene end was trimmed by 4 bases and the J gene end by 10 bases; junction bases not matched to a gene: 15. The CDR3: CASSSKPGTSGYEQFF. The CDR3, as DNA: TGTGCCAGCAGCTCCAAACCCGGGACTAGTGGATACGAGCAGTTCTTC.

In DNA, the CDR3 is TGTGCCTGGCCGGGAGGGGCTGGAAACACCATATATTTT. Protein product: CAWPGGAGNTIYF. The chain combines TRBV30 with TRBJ1-3, with D possibly TRBD1 on 5 matching bases. Trimming cost V 5 bases and J 2 bases, with 10 bases left between them. The CDR3 consists of 13 residues. Germline values: CDR1 GTSNPN, CDR2 SVGIG (reference sequence).

The J gene is TRBJ2-7, the V gene TRBV30, with D possibly matching TRBD2 (6 bases). This CDR3 contains 14 residues. In germline, CDR1 is GTSNPN, CDR2 SVGIG (reference sequence). V lost 2 bases and J 3 bases, leaving 14 bases between the germline ends. CDR3 bases: TGTGCCTGGAGTCTGCGGGACGGGGTCTACGAGCAGTACTTC. Its translation: CAWSLRDGVYEQYF.

J is TRBJ2-4 and V is TRBV5-1; perhaps TRBD2 as D (6 bases). The CDR3 totals 15 residues. The V end lost 3 bases, the J end lost 0 bases, and 10 bases lay between the germline ends. The V gene's germline CDR1 is SGHRS and CDR2 YFSETQ. The CDR3, as DNA: TGCGCCAGCAGCTGGGGAGGCGAAGCCAAAAACATTCAGTACTTC. Translation: CASSWGGEAKNIQYF. Variable domain in full (rest from reference TRBV5-1 and TRBJ2-4): KAGVTQTPRYLIKTRGQQVTLSCSPISGHRSVSWYQQTPGQGLQFLFEYFSETQRNKGNFPGRFSGRQFSNSRSEMNVSTLELGDSALYLCASSWGGEAKNIQYFGAGTRLSVL.

J is TRBJ1-1 and V is TRBV30; 8 positions match TRBD1. J gave up 2 bases and V 3 bases, and 8 bases lay outside the gene matches. CDR1 GTSNPN and CDR2 SVGIG come from the germline V gene (reference sequence). CDR3 length equals 15 residues. DNA for the CDR3: TGTGCCTGGAGCGAAAAAGGACAGGGAAACACTGAAGCTTTCTTT. Its translation: CAWSEKGQGNTEAFF.

This clone appeared once. The V gene is TRBV30, the J gene TRBJ2-4, with TRBD2 matching over 7 bases. V was clipped by 0 bases and J by 7 bases; unmatched bases: 6. There are 14 residues in the CDR3. CDR1 and CDR2 from the germline V gene are GTSNPN and SVGIG (reference sequence). The CDR3 sequence: CAWSVGGGGNIQYF. The CDR3 nucleotides are TGTGCCTGGAGTGTTGGTGGGGGAGGGAACATTCAGTACTTC.

This chain's CDR3 is CASSVSDRGNTEAFF. The DNA of the CDR3 is TGTGCCAGCAGCGTATCAGACAGGGGGAACACTGAAGCTTTCTTT. The chain has TRBV9 and TRBJ1-1; 8 bases match TRBD1. Germline CDR1 and CDR2: SGDLS and YYNGEE. CDR3 length: 15 amino acids. The junction had 3 bases not matched to a gene; V was cut back by 1 base and J by 1 base.

The chain is built from TRBV7-3 and TRBJ1-5; unclear D gene. The CDR3 spans 13 residues. The V gene lost 6 bases and the J gene lost 0 bases, with 6 bases spanning the gap. Germline V gene data show CDR1 as SGHTA and CDR2 as FQGTGA. In nucleotides, the CDR3 is TGTGCCAGCAGTTCTTCTAGCAATCAGCCCCAGCATTTT. Amino acid sequence: CASSSSSNQPQHF.